The 23 T cell receptor beta chains below come from one sample, sequenced in a study of shared T cell receptors in the human thymus. The method was immunoSEQ multiplex PCR; TCRdb's version includes in-frame clones alone and lacks a portion of them. This table has roughly 410,000 clones, approximately 95% appearing once. The sequencing input was thymocytes. These receptors originate from a human donor.

This chain uses TRBV19 with TRBJ2-7; D might be TRBD1 (5 bases). Per the germline V gene, CDR1 is LNHDA and CDR2 is SQIVND (reference sequence). This CDR3 contains 16 residues. With 9 bases removed from V and 1 base from J, the gap between germline ends came to 22 bases. The CDR3 loop is CASLYGWGSMSYEQYF. The CDR3 bases are TGTGCCAGCCTTTATGGGTGGGGCAGCATGTCCTACGAGCAGTACTTC.

The V and J genes are TRBV5-4 and TRBJ2-2; D is possibly TRBD1 or TRBD2 (6 bases each). The CDR3 has 16 amino acids. Germline V gene lookup returns CDR1 SGHNT and CDR2 YYREEE (reference sequence). The V end lost 4 bases, the J end lost 4 bases, and 17 bases lay between the germline ends. The CDR3 protein is CASSPGSKGGTGELFF. In DNA, the CDR3 is TGTGCCAGCAGCCCAGGCTCCAAGGGGGGCACCGGGGAGCTGTTTTTT. Full variable domain (missing parts from reference TRBV5-4 and TRBJ2-2): ETGVTQSPTHLIKTRGQQVTLRCSSQSGHNTVSWYQQALGQGPQFIFQYYREEENGRGNFPPRFSGLQFPNYSSELNVNALELDDSALYLCASSPGSKGGTGELFFGEGSRLTVL.

This chain joins TRBV7-8 and TRBJ2-5; TRBD1 is a possible D gene (5 bases). CDR1 and CDR2 (germline): SGHVS, FQNEAQ. Trimming removed 4 bases from V and 2 bases from J, with 17 bases in between. The CDR3 length is 16 residues. CDR3 in DNA: TGTGCCAGCAGCTCGATGGTGGCAGGGCTACAAGAGACCCAGTACTTC. Residues: CASSSMVAGLQETQYF.

The chain carries TRBV28 and TRBJ1-1; 8 nucleotides align to TRBD1. Trimming took 5 bases from V and 3 from J; bases not matched to a gene: 5. This CDR3 has 14 amino acids. CDR1 and CDR2 (germline): MDHEN, SYDVKM. CDR3 in DNA: TGTGCCAGCAGTCCTGACAGGGGTGACACTGAAGCTTTCTTT. Translation: CASSPDRGDTEAFF.

This clone was picked up one time. The rearrangement joins TRBV5-1 to TRBJ2-3; no firm D call. The CDR3 runs to 14 residues. The germline CDR1 and CDR2 sequences are SGHRS and YFSETQ. The V end lost 0 bases, the J end lost 0 bases, and 5 bases lay between the germline ends. The CDR3 nucleotides are TGCGCCAGCAGCTTGGAGCAGAGCACAGATACGCAGTATTTT. This encodes CASSLEQSTDTQYF.

The J gene is TRBJ1-1, the V gene TRBV6-6, with 7 bases fitting TRBD1. The CDR3 covers 13 residues. The V gene's germline CDR1 is MNHNY and CDR2 SVGAGI (reference sequence). The V and J ends lost 8 bases and 4 bases, in that order; junction bases with no gene match: 7. The DNA for the CDR3 is TGTGCCAGCTCAGGGGCAGGGGGCACTGAAGCTTTCTTT. This codes for CASSGAGGTEAFF.

This rearrangement joins TRBV27 to TRBJ2-2; 7 nucleotides agree with TRBD2. This CDR3 is built from 16 residues. Trimming removed 3 bases from V and 0 bases from J; junction bases left unmatched: 4. Germline CDR1 and CDR2: MNHEY and SMNVEV (reference sequence). The CDR3: CASSLGSGTNTGELFF. The CDR3 DNA follows: TGTGCCAGCAGTTTGGGCAGCGGGACGAACACCGGGGAGCTGTTTTTT.

The chain employs TRBV5-6 and TRBJ2-3, with 12 positions matching TRBD2. This CDR3 has 15 residues. The junction had 6 bases not matched to a gene; V was cut back by 4 bases and J by 6 bases. Germline CDR1 SGHDT, CDR2 YYEEEE. CDR3 amino acids: CASSPRLAGVDTQYF. The CDR3 DNA reads TGTGCCAGCAGCCCTCGACTAGCGGGAGTGGATACGCAGTATTTT.

This clone was recorded once. The chain carries TRBV28 and TRBJ1-5; possibly TRBD1 for D (6 bases). CDR3 length: 16 amino acids. The V and J ends lost 6 bases and 5 bases respectively, with 20 bases between them. Germline V gene data show CDR1 as MDHEN and CDR2 as SYDVKM. The CDR3 here is CASSKFRGKGYQPQHF. CDR3 nucleotides: TGTGCCAGCAGCAAGTTCAGGGGTAAGGGGTATCAGCCCCAGCATTTT.

J is TRBJ2-7 and V is TRBV27, with D unclear. The V end lost 3 bases, the J end lost 3 bases, and 15 bases lay between the germline ends. CDR1 is MNHEY and CDR2 is SMNVEV in the germline V gene (reference sequence). There are 15 residues in the CDR3. This CDR3 reads CASSFRLDVGYEQYF. The CDR3 DNA reads TGTGCCAGCAGTTTTAGGTTGGACGTAGGCTACGAGCAGTACTTC.

This sequence joins TRBV29-1 and TRBJ2-3; D gene unclear. This CDR3 has 14 amino acids. Germline lookup yields CDR1 SQVTM and CDR2 ANQGSEA. Trimming shortened V by 6 bases and J by 2 bases, and 15 bases separated the two germline ends. The CDR3 here is CSVDLRRNTDTQYF. The CDR3 DNA reads as TGCAGCGTCGACCTCAGGAGAAACACAGATACGCAGTATTTT.

The chain combines TRBV27 with TRBJ1-4; possibly TRBD1 for D (5 bases). Trimming shortened V by 4 bases and J by 4 bases, and 13 bases separated the two germline ends. The V gene's germline CDR1 is MNHEY and CDR2 SMNVEV (reference sequence). The CDR3 sequence is 15 residues long. CDR3 residues: CASSYHRNGNEKLFF. The CDR3 DNA reads as TGTGCCAGCAGTTATCACAGGAACGGTAATGAAAAACTGTTTTTT. The full variable domain, in which reference TRBV27 and TRBJ1-4 provide the parts outside the CDR3, is EAQVTQNPRYLITVTGKKLTVTCSQNMNHEYMSWYRQDPGLGLRQIYYSMNVEVTDKGDVPEGYKVSRKEKRNFPLILESPSPNQTSLYFCASSYHRNGNEKLFFGSGTQLSVL.

In its sample, this clone was seen once. The CDR3, as DNA: TGTGCCAGTAGTAACTCTCCGGGACGGAAGAACACTGAAGCTTTCTTT. It yields the protein CASSNSPGRKNTEAFF. V is TRBV19 and J is TRBJ1-1; D perhaps matches TRBD1 (5 bases). Germline assignment: CDR1 LNHDA and CDR2 SQIVND (reference sequence). V shed 4 bases and J shed 1 base, with 16 bases lying between them. CDR3 size: 16 residues. Complete variable domain (other parts from reference TRBV19 and TRBJ1-1): DGGITQSPKYLFRKEGQNVTLSCEQNLNHDAMYWYRQDPGQGLRLIYYSQIVNDFQKGDIAEGYSVSREKKESFPLTVTSAQKNPTAFYLCASSNSPGRKNTEAFFGQGTRLTVV.

The chain carries TRBV6-6 and TRBJ1-1, with D hard to call. The CDR3 sequence is 14 residues long. Germline CDR1 is MNHNY and CDR2 is SVGAGI (reference sequence). V lost 2 bases and J lost 3, with 10 bases in between. This CDR3 is CASSYLREDTEAFF. CDR3 bases: TGTGCCAGCAGTTACCTTAGGGAGGACACTGAAGCTTTCTTT.

The chain is built from TRBV5-6 and TRBJ1-5, with TRBD1 as a possible D gene (6 bases). CDR1 is SGHDT and CDR2 is YYEEEE in the germline V gene. V lost 2 bases and J lost 5, with 14 bases in between. The CDR3 has 15 amino acids. CDR3 loop: CASSFYQGRHQPQHF. The DNA for the CDR3 is TGTGCCAGCAGCTTCTATCAGGGGAGGCATCAGCCCCAGCATTTT.

The chain joins TRBV4-1 to TRBJ2-4; maybe TRBD2 (6 bases). V gave up 2 bases and J gave up 1 base, with 9 bases separating them. In germline, CDR1 is MGHRA, CDR2 YSYEKL. The CDR3 is made up of 15 amino acids. The CDR3, as DNA: TGCGCCAGCAGCCAACTCGCGGGGGCCAAAAACATTCAGTACTTC. Translation: CASSQLAGAKNIQYF.

This clone came up once. This rearrangement joins TRBV7-9 to TRBJ2-5; TRBD2 agrees at 12 bases. CDR1 SEHNR and CDR2 FQNEAQ come from the germline V gene (reference sequence). This CDR3 is built from 17 residues. V lost 0 bases, J lost 2 bases, and 4 bases stayed unmatched. The CDR3 loop is CASSLARLAGAQETQYF. DNA for the CDR3: TGTGCCAGCAGCTTAGCCCGACTAGCGGGGGCACAAGAGACCCAGTACTTC.

This clone showed up just a few times. This chain joins TRBV6-5 and TRBJ1-1; D is uncertain. CDR1 is MNHEY and CDR2 is SVGAGI in the germline V gene. The CDR3 is 14 amino acids. V lost 0 bases and J lost 4, with 9 bases in between. The DNA of the CDR3 is TGTGCCAGCAGTTACTCGGTCAGGAGCACTGAAGCTTTCTTT. Translating gives CASSYSVRSTEAFF.

The rearrangement uses TRBV11-2 and TRBJ2-1, with 9 positions matching TRBD2. V was clipped by 2 bases and J by 9 bases; unmatched bases: 14. The CDR3 has 17 residues. CDR1 SGHAT and CDR2 FQNNGV come from the germline V gene. This chain's CDR3 is CASSLRREGTIYGEQFF. DNA of the CDR3: TGTGCCAGCAGCTTAAGGCGGGAGGGTACTATCTACGGTGAGCAGTTCTTC.

V is TRBV2 and J is TRBJ1-5; D is unresolved. Germline V gene data show CDR1 as SNHLY and CDR2 as FYNNEI. V lost 2 bases and J 4 bases, leaving 3 bases between the germline ends. The CDR3 loop spans 12 amino acids. DNA for the CDR3: TGTGCCAGCAGTGAAATGAATCAGCCCCAGCATTTT. Translating gives CASSEMNQPQHF.

The chain combines TRBV9 with TRBJ1-2; the match to TRBD1 covers 12 bases. The germline V gene has CDR1 SGDLS and CDR2 YYNGEE. The CDR3 sequence is 17 residues long. V lost 6 bases to trimming and J lost 5 bases; unmatched junction nucleotides: 14. The CDR3 is CASTRPRGDRGLYGYTF. The CDR3 region has the DNA TGTGCCAGCACTCGCCCTAGAGGGGACAGGGGGCTGTATGGCTACACCTTC.

The rearrangement links TRBV7-3 to TRBJ2-2; D might be TRBD2 (6 bases). V was pared by 5 bases and J by 4 bases, with 17 bases between. In germline, CDR1 is SGHTA, CDR2 FQGTGA. CDR3 size: 16 residues. This CDR3 is CASSPRCSGVTGELFF. CDR3 nucleotides: TGTGCCAGCAGCCCCAGGTGTAGCGGAGTCACCGGGGAGCTGTTTTTT.

CDR3 sequence: CASVGGKYEQYF. As DNA, the CDR3 is TGTGCCAGCGTAGGGGGCAAGTACGAGCAGTACTTC. The gene calls are TRBV6-5 and TRBJ2-7; 7 bases line up with TRBD1. V dropped 8 bases and J dropped 4; count of bases not matched to a gene: 5. The germline V gene encodes CDR1 MNHEY and CDR2 SVGAGI. The CDR3 consists of 12 residues.